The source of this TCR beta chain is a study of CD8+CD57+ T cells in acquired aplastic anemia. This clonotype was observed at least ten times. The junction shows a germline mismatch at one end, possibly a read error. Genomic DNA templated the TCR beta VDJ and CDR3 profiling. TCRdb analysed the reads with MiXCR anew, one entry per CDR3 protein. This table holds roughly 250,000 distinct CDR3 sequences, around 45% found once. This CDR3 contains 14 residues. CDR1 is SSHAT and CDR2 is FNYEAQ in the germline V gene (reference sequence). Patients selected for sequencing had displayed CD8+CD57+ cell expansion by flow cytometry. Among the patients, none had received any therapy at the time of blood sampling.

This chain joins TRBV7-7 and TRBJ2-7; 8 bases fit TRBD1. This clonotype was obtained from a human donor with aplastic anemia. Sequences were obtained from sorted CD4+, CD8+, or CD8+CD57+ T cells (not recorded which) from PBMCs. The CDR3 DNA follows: TGTGCTAGCAGCGTAGGACAGGGAACCTACGAGCAGTACTTC. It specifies CASSVGQGTYEQYF. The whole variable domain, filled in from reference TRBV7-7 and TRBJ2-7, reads GAGVSQSPRYKVTKRGQDVTLRCDPISSHATLYWYQQALGQGPEFLTYFNYEAQPDKSGLPSDRFSAERPEGSISTLTIQRTEQRDSAMYRCASSVGQGTYEQYFGPGTRLTVT.